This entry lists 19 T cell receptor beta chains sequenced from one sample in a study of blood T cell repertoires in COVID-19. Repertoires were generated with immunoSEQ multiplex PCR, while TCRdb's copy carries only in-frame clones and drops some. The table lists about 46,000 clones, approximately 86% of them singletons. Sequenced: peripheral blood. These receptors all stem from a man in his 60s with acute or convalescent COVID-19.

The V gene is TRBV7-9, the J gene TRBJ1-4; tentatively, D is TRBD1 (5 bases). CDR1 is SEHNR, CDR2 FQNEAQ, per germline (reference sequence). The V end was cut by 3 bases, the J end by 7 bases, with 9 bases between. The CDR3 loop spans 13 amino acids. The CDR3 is CASSLQGSEKLFF. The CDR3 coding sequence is TGTGCCAGCAGCTTGCAGGGAAGTGAAAAACTGTTTTTT.

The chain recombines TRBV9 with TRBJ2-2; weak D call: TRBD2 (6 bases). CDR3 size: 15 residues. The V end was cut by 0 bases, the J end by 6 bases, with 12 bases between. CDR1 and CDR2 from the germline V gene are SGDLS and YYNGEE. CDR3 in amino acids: CASSVASGDAGELFF. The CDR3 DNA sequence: TGTGCCAGCAGCGTAGCCTCGGGGGATGCCGGGGAGCTGTTTTTT.

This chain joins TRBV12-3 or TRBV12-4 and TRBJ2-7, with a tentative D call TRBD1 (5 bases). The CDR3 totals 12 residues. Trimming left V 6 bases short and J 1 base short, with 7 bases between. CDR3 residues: CASRQGSYEQYF. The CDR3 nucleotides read TGTGCCAGCAGGCAGGGATCCTACGAGCAGTACTTC.

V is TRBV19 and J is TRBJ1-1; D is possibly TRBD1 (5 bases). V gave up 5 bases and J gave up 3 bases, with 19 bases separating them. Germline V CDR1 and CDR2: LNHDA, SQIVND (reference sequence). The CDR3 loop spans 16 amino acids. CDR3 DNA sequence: TGTGCCAGTAGTCCTTACTTCGGATCGGGGGACACTGAAGCTTTCTTT. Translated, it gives CASSPYFGSGDTEAFF.

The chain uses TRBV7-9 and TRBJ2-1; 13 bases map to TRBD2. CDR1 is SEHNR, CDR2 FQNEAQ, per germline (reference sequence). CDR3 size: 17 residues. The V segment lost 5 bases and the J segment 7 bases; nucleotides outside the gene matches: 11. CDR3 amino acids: CASSDSLRLAGGNEQFF. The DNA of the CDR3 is TGTGCCAGCAGCGACTCCCTTCGACTAGCGGGAGGAAATGAGCAGTTCTTC.

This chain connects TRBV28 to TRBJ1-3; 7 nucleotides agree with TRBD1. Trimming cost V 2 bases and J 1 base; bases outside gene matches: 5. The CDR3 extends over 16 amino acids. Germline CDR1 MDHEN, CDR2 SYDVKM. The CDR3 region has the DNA TGTGCCAGCAGTTTAGGACAGGTTATATCTGGAAACACCATATATTTT. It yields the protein CASSLGQVISGNTIYF. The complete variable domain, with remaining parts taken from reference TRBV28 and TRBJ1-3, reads DVKVTQSSRYLVKRTGEKVFLECVQDMDHENMFWYRQDPGLGLRLIYFSYDVKMKEKGDIPEGYSVSREKKERFSLILESASTNQTSMYLCASSLGQVISGNTIYFGEGSWLTVV.

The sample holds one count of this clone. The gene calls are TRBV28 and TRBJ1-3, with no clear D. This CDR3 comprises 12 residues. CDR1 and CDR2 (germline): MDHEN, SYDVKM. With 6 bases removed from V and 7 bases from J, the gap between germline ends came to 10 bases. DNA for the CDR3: TGTGCCAGCAGGAGCTCTTTGAACACCATATATTTT. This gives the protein CASRSSLNTIYF.

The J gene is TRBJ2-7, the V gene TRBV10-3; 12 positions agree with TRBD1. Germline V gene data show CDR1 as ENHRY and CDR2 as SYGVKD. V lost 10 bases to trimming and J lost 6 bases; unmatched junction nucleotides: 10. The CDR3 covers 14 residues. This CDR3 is CATGDRGLFGEQYF. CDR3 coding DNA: TGTGCCACCGGGGACAGGGGGCTCTTCGGCGAGCAGTACTTC.

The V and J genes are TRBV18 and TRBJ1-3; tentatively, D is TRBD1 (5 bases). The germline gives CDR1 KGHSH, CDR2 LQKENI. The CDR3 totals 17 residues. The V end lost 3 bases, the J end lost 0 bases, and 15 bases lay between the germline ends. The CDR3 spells CASSPSNGGISGNTIYF. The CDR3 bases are TGTGCCAGCTCACCTTCGAATGGGGGGATCTCTGGAAACACCATATATTTT.

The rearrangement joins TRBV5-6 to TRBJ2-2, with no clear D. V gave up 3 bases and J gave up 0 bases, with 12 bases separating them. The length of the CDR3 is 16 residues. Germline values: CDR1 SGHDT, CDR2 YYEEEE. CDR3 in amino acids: CASSSAGAANTGELFF. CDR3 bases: TGTGCCAGCAGCTCGGCCGGTGCGGCGAACACCGGGGAGCTGTTTTTT.

The CDR3 loop reads CASSPTARGSPLHF. The CDR3 bases are TGTGCCAGCAGCCCAACCGCACGGGGTTCACCCCTCCACTTT. The chain is built from TRBV7-2 and TRBJ1-6; D is ambiguous. The CDR3 contains 14 residues. Between the trimmed V and J ends, which lost 5 bases and 9 bases, there was a span of 14 bases. Germline CDR1 SGHTA, CDR2 FQGNSA.

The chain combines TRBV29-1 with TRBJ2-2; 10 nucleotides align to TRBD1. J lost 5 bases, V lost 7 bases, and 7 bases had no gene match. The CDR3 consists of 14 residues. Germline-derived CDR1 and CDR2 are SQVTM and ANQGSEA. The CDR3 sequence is CSARTGGRTGELFF. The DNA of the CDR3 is TGCAGCGCAAGGACAGGGGGGAGGACCGGGGAGCTGTTTTTT.

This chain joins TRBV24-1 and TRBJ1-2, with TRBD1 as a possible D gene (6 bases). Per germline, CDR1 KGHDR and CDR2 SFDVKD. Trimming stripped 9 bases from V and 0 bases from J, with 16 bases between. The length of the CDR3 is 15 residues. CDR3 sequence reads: CATYGGGPSNYGYTF. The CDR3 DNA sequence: TGTGCCACCTACGGGGGGGGCCCCTCTAACTATGGCTACACCTTC.

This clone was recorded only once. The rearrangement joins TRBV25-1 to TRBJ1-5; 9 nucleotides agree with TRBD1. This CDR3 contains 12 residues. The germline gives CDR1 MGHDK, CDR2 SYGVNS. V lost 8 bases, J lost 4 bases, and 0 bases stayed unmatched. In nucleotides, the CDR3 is TGTGCCAGCGGACAGGGGAATCAGCCCCAGCATTTT. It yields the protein CASGQGNQPQHF.

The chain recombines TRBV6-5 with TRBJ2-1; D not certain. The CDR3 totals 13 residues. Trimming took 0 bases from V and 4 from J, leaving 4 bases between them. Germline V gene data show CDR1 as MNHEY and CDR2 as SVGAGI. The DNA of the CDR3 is TGTGCCAGCAGTTACTCATCTTACAATGAGCAGTTCTTC. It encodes CASSYSSYNEQFF.

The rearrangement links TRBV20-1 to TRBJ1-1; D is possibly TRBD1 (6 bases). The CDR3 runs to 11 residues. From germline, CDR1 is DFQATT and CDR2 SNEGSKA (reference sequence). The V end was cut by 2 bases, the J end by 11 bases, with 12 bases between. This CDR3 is CSARSQGVAFF. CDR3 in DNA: TGCAGTGCTAGATCACAGGGTGTGGCTTTCTTT.

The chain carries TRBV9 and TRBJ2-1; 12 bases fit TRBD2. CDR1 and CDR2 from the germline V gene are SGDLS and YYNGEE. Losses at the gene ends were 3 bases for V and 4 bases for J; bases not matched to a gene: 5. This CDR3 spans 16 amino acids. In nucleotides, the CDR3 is TGTGCCAGCAGCGACCAACTAGCGGGGGGTTACAATGAGCAGTTCTTC. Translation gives CASSDQLAGGYNEQFF.

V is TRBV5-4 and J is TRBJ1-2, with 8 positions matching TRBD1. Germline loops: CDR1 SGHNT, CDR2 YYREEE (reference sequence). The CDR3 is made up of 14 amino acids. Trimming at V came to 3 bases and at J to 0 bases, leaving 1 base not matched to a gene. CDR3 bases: TGTGCCAGCAGCTCACAGGGGGCTAACTATGGCTACACCTTC. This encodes CASSSQGANYGYTF.

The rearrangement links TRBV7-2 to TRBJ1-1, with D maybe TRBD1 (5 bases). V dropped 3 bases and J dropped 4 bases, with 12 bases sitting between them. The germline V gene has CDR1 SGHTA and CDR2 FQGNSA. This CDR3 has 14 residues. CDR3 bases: TGTGCCAGCAGCTTCGCCAGGGAAGGCACTGAAGCTTTCTTT. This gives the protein CASSFAREGTEAFF.